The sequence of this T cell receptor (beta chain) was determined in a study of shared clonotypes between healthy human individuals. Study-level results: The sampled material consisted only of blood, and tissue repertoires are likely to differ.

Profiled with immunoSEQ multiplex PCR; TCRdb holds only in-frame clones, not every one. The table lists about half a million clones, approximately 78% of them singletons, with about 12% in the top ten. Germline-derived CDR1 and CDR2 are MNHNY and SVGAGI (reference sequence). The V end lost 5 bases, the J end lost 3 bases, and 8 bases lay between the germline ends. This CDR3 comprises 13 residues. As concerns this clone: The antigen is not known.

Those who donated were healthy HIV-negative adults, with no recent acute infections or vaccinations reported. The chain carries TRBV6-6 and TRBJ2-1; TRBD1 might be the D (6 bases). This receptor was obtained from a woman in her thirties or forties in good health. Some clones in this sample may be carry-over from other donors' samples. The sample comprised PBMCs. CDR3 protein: CASSLRGYNEQFF. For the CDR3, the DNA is TGTGCCAGCAGTCTCAGGGGCTACAATGAGCAGTTCTTC.